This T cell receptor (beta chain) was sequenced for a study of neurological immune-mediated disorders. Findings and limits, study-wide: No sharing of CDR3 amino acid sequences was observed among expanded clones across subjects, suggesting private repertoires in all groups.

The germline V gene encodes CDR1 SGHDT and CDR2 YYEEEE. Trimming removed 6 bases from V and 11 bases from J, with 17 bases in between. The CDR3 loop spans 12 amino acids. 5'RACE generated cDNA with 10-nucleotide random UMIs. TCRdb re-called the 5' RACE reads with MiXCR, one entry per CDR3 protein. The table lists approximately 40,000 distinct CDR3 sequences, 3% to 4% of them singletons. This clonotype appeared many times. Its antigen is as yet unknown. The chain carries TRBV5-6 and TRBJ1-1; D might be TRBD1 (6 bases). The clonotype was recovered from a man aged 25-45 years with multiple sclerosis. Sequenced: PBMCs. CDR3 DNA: TGTGCCAGCAACTGGAACGGGGGGCACGCTTTCTTT. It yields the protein CASNWNGGHAFF.